This T cell receptor (beta chain) was captured by sequencing in a study of CD8+ T cells in alopecia areata. Study in general: The roughly 7-11-week-old female C3H/HeJ mice were given skin taken from approximately 6-12-month-old C3H/HeJ graft donors that had spontaneous alopecia. General study results and limits: Lesional scalp exceeded normal scalp in clonality, especially in alopecia totalis/universalis. In scalp samples, resident alphabeta T cells of normal skin are also sequenced. Patients displayed less clarity in TCR sharing than mice, a finding possibly related to HLA.

This clone has only a few counts. What it binds is not known. The genes and germline here are from mouse. The read halts 4 residues ahead of the CDR3 end, with the missing end drawn from the germline J gene. Extraction and reverse transcription of RNA yielded cDNA as the sequencing template. Generated by immunoSEQ multiplex PCR, the TCRdb table keeps only in-frame clones and is missing some. In total the sample includes roughly 260,000 clones, none of them seen once. Using CD4, CD8alpha, NKG2D, NKG2ACE and other markers, pooled cutaneous lymph node cells were sorted. J lost 0 bases, V lost 5 bases, and 3 bases had no gene match. The germline V gene encodes CDR1 FNHDT and CDR2 SITEND (reference sequence). The CDR3 loop spans 15 amino acids.

Sequenced sample: CD4+ T cells sorted from a lymph node. This sequence originates from a C3H/HeJ mouse with alopecia areata. This strain has MHC haplotype H2-k. J is TRBJ2-1 and V is TRBV19; 9 bases are shared with TRBD2. The CDR3 sequence is CASSRDWDNYAEQFF. The covered CDR3 bases are TGTGCCAGCAGCCGGGACTGGGATAACTATGCT. Combining the CDR3 with reference TRBV19 and TRBJ2-1 gives the whole variable domain GGIITQTPKFLIGQEGQKLTLKCQQNFNHDTMYWYRQDSGKGLRLIYYSITENDLQKGDLSEGYDASREKKSSFSLTVTSAQKNEMAVFLCASSRDWDNYAEQFFGPGTRLTVL.